Listed below are T cell receptor beta chains from one sample, sequenced in a study of T cells in Graves' hyperthyroidism and ophthalmopathy. In TCRdb, the multiplex PCR reads were re-called with MiXCR into one record per CDR3 protein. The table includes 490,000 or so distinct CDR3 sequences, about 20% detected once. The source material was blood. The receptors stem from a woman aged 70 to 79 with Graves' ophthalmopathy. The CDR3 runs from the conserved cysteine through the conserved F or W. The D gene is left open where the match is weak. Rows may omit the clone size; those that give it use once, few, many or a size class.

v_gene: TRBV20-1; abundance: few; d_gene: NA; j_gene: TRBJ1-5; CDR3nt: TGCAGTGCTAGAAGACGGGGCAATCAGCCCCAGCATTTT; CDR3aa: CSARRRGNQPQHF
v_gene: TRBV2; abundance: many; d_gene: TRBD2; j_gene: TRBJ2-1; CDR3nt: TGTGCCAGCAGTCGGCTAGCGGGAGGCTATGAGCAGTTCTTC; CDR3aa: CASSRLAGGYEQFF
v_gene: TRBV6-2/TRBV6-3; abundance: NA; d_gene: TRBD1; j_gene: TRBJ1-1; CDR3nt: TGTGCCAGCAGTGTCGGACAGGGGGCTCCCAACACTGAAGCTTTCTTT; CDR3aa: CASSVGQGAPNTEAFF
v_gene: TRBV20-1; abundance: many; d_gene: NA; j_gene: TRBJ1-1; CDR3nt: TGCAGTGCTAGCTCTGGGGGGGTGTTGAGTGCTTTCTTT; CDR3aa: CSASSGGVLSAFF
v_gene: TRBV11-1; abundance: NA; d_gene: NA; j_gene: TRBJ2-1; CDR3nt: TGTGCCAGCAGCCTCCGGAGGGGCCGTAGCTCCTACAATGAGCAGTTCTTC; CDR3aa: CASSLRRGRSSYNEQFF
v_gene: TRBV6-5; abundance: many; d_gene: TRBD2; j_gene: TRBJ2-5; CDR3nt: TGTGCCAGCAGTTACTCCCTACCGGGAGGGTCCGAGACCCAGTACTTC; CDR3aa: CASSYSLPGGSETQYF
v_gene: TRBV7-9; abundance: NA; d_gene: TRBD1; j_gene: TRBJ2-5; CDR3nt: TGTGCCAGCCTTCCGTCCGGGACAGTCCCCCAAGAGACCCAGTACTTC; CDR3aa: CASLPSGTVPQETQYF
v_gene: TRBV7-2; abundance: many; d_gene: TRBD2; j_gene: TRBJ2-5; CDR3nt: TGTGCCAGCAGCTTAGACGGGAGGGTAGAGACCCAGTACTTC; CDR3aa: CASSLDGRVETQYF
v_gene: TRBV7-3; abundance: once; d_gene: TRBD2; j_gene: TRBJ2-3; CDR3nt: TGTGCCAGCAGCTTAAAACGTAGCGGGAACACAGATACGCAGTATTTT; CDR3aa: CASSLKRSGNTDTQYF
v_gene: TRBV24-1; abundance: NA; d_gene: NA; j_gene: TRBJ2-1; CDR3nt: TGTGCCACCAGTGATCAAGCGGGCCTCACCTACAATGAGCAGTTCTTC; CDR3aa: CATSDQAGLTYNEQFF
v_gene: TRBV7-2; abundance: NA; d_gene: NA; j_gene: TRBJ2-2; CDR3nt: TGTGCCAGCAGCCGGACAGCATGGCCCGGGGAGCTGTTTTTT; CDR3aa: CASSRTAWPGELFF
v_gene: TRBV4-1; abundance: few; d_gene: NA; j_gene: TRBJ2-7; CDR3nt: TGCGCCAGCAGCACGATAGGGGGTCTCTTGGACGAGCAGTACTTC; CDR3aa: CASSTIGGLLDEQYF
v_gene: TRBV20-1; abundance: NA; d_gene: TRBD2; j_gene: TRBJ2-2; CDR3nt: TGCAGTGCCCCCTCAGTGAGCGGGGGGACCGGGGAGCTGTTTTTT; CDR3aa: CSAPSVSGGTGELFF
v_gene: TRBV7-9; abundance: few; d_gene: NA; j_gene: TRBJ2-7; CDR3nt: TGTGCCAGCAGCTTAATCGGTGACGAGCAGTACTTC; CDR3aa: CASSLIGDEQYF
v_gene: TRBV24-1; abundance: NA; d_gene: NA; j_gene: TRBJ2-3; CDR3nt: TGTGCCACCAGTGGCCCGGGACAACGCACAGATACGCAGTATTTT; CDR3aa: CATSGPGQRTDTQYF
v_gene: TRBV11-1; abundance: NA; d_gene: NA; j_gene: TRBJ1-6; CDR3nt: TGTGCCAGCAGCTTATCGGGGCCTCCTAGGGGTTCACCCCTCCACTTT; CDR3aa: CASSLSGPPRGSPLHF
v_gene: TRBV18; abundance: few; d_gene: NA; j_gene: TRBJ2-5; CDR3nt: TGTGCCAGCTCACGGGCCCTAGAGGAGACCCAGTACTTC; CDR3aa: CASSRALEETQYF
v_gene: TRBV6-2/TRBV6-3; abundance: few; d_gene: TRBD1; j_gene: TRBJ2-5; CDR3nt: TGTGCCGTCCTTCAACAGGGGGCAGGAGAGACCCAGTACTTC; CDR3aa: CAVLQQGAGETQYF
v_gene: TRBV19; abundance: few; d_gene: NA; j_gene: TRBJ1-4; CDR3nt: TGTGCCAGTAGTACCCGGACCGCGACTAATGAAAAACTGTTTTTT; CDR3aa: CASSTRTATNEKLFF
v_gene: TRBV6-8; abundance: NA; d_gene: NA; j_gene: TRBJ1-4; CDR3nt: TGTGCCAGCAGTTACTCGGGGACACTCGAAAAACTGTTTTTT; CDR3aa: CASSYSGTLEKLFF
v_gene: TRBV28; abundance: many; d_gene: NA; j_gene: TRBJ1-1; CDR3nt: TGTGCCAGCAGTTTAACCCCTTTTGCAGGGTCCACTGAAGCTTTCTTT; CDR3aa: CASSLTPFAGSTEAFF
v_gene: TRBV7-9; abundance: few; d_gene: NA; j_gene: TRBJ1-1; CDR3nt: TGTGCCAGCAGCTTAGGTTGGGGGCGCAGGGACACTGAAGCTTTCTTT; CDR3aa: CASSLGWGRRDTEAFF
v_gene: TRBV20-1; abundance: few; d_gene: NA; j_gene: TRBJ2-4; CDR3nt: TGCAGTGCTAGAGGGACTAGGGGGAACATTCAGTACTTC; CDR3aa: CSARGTRGNIQYF
v_gene: TRBV2; abundance: NA; d_gene: NA; j_gene: TRBJ1-2; CDR3nt: TGTGCCAGCAGAGAAGACTATGACTACACCTTC; CDR3aa: CASREDYDYTF
v_gene: TRBV30; abundance: few; d_gene: NA; j_gene: TRBJ2-7; CDR3nt: TGTGCCTGGAGAGACACCTACGAGCAGTACTTC; CDR3aa: CAWRDTYEQYF
v_gene: TRBV20-1; abundance: NA; d_gene: TRBD2; j_gene: TRBJ2-7; CDR3nt: TGCAGTGCTAGAGGGGCCGGGAGGGCCTCGGGGGAGCAGTACTTC; CDR3aa: CSARGAGRASGEQYF
v_gene: TRBV20-1; abundance: NA; d_gene: NA; j_gene: TRBJ2-5; CDR3nt: TGCAGTGCCCGACGGGGAGAGACCCAGTACTTC; CDR3aa: CSARRGETQYF
v_gene: TRBV27; abundance: NA; d_gene: TRBD2; j_gene: TRBJ2-7; CDR3nt: TGTGCCAGCAGTCCCTTAGGGGAGGGAACGGGGCAGTACTTC; CDR3aa: CASSPLGEGTGQYF
v_gene: TRBV30; abundance: many; d_gene: TRBD2; j_gene: TRBJ2-7; CDR3nt: TGTGCCTGGAGTAGGCTAGCGGGAGTGTACGAGCAGTACTTC; CDR3aa: CAWSRLAGVYEQYF
v_gene: TRBV6-4; abundance: many; d_gene: TRBD1; j_gene: TRBJ1-1; CDR3nt: TGTGCCTCACGGCAGGGGGCCTCTACTGAAGCTTTCTTT; CDR3aa: CASRQGASTEAFF
v_gene: TRBV6-2/TRBV6-3; abundance: NA; d_gene: TRBD2; j_gene: TRBJ2-3; CDR3nt: TGTGCCAGCAGCCAGACTAGCGTAATCACAGATACGCAGTATTTT; CDR3aa: CASSQTSVITDTQYF
v_gene: TRBV18; abundance: many; d_gene: NA; j_gene: TRBJ2-7; CDR3nt: TGTGCCAGCTCACCGCCAAGCTCCTACGAGCAGTACTTC; CDR3aa: CASSPPSSYEQYF
v_gene: TRBV7-3; abundance: NA; d_gene: TRBD2; j_gene: TRBJ2-1; CDR3nt: TGTGCCAGCAGCTTATCTAGCGGGAGAGGATATGAGCAGTTCTTC; CDR3aa: CASSLSSGRGYEQFF
v_gene: TRBV7-9; abundance: many; d_gene: TRBD2; j_gene: TRBJ2-7; CDR3nt: TGTGCCAGCAGCTTAGCGTTGGGACTAGACTACGAGCAGTACTTC; CDR3aa: CASSLALGLDYEQYF
v_gene: TRBV7-3; abundance: NA; d_gene: TRBD2; j_gene: TRBJ2-1; CDR3nt: TGTGCCACCGGCCCAACAGCGGGAGCATCCTACAATGAGCAGTTCTTC; CDR3aa: CATGPTAGASYNEQFF
v_gene: TRBV11-2; abundance: NA; d_gene: TRBD1; j_gene: TRBJ1-4; CDR3nt: TGTGCCAGCAGCTTAGACCAGGGGGTCGGTGGTGCTGGAAAACTGTTTTTT; CDR3aa: CASSLDQGVGGAGKLFF
v_gene: TRBV10-2; abundance: NA; d_gene: TRBD1; j_gene: TRBJ1-3; CDR3nt: TGCGCCACCGGGACAGAGAGTCCCTCTGGAAACACCATATATTTT; CDR3aa: CATGTESPSGNTIYF
v_gene: TRBV2; abundance: many; d_gene: NA; j_gene: TRBJ1-2; CDR3nt: TGTGCCAGCAGTGAAGGTTATGGCTACACCTTC; CDR3aa: CASSEGYGYTF
v_gene: TRBV6-1; abundance: NA; d_gene: NA; j_gene: TRBJ1-1; CDR3nt: TGTGCCAGCATTTCAAAACCGAGGGTCAGGCGGACTGAAGCTTTCTTT; CDR3aa: CASISKPRVRRTEAFF
v_gene: TRBV12-3/TRBV12-4; abundance: NA; d_gene: TRBD2; j_gene: TRBJ2-2; CDR3nt: TGTGCCAGCCTGGGGGGGTGGCGGACCGGGGAGCTGTTTTTT; CDR3aa: CASLGGWRTGELFF
v_gene: TRBV20-1; abundance: few; d_gene: TRBD2; j_gene: TRBJ2-5; CDR3nt: TGCAGTGCCGAGAGGGCTAGCGGGGGTCAAGAGACCCAGTACTTC; CDR3aa: CSAERASGGQETQYF
v_gene: TRBV5-1; abundance: NA; d_gene: NA; j_gene: TRBJ1-1; CDR3nt: TGCGCCAGCAGCTTCGGGGGCGCGAGCCCGAACACTGAAGCTATCTTT; CDR3aa: CASSFGGASPNTEAIF
v_gene: TRBV18; abundance: NA; d_gene: NA; j_gene: TRBJ1-1; CDR3nt: TGTGCCAGCTCACCCCAATCAACGAACACTGAAGCTTTCTTT; CDR3aa: CASSPQSTNTEAFF
v_gene: TRBV6-2/TRBV6-3; abundance: many; d_gene: NA; j_gene: TRBJ2-7; CDR3nt: TGTGCCAGCAGTTACTCGACCAGGGGACACGAGCAGTACTTC; CDR3aa: CASSYSTRGHEQYF
v_gene: TRBV10-3; abundance: few; d_gene: NA; j_gene: TRBJ2-7; CDR3nt: TGTGCCATCAGTGAGGCGCTGGGCAGGGGTGTCTACGAGCAGTACTTC; CDR3aa: CAISEALGRGVYEQYF
v_gene: TRBV12-3/TRBV12-4; abundance: many; d_gene: TRBD1; j_gene: TRBJ2-7; CDR3nt: TGTGCCAGCAGTTTTATAGGACAGGGCGAGCAGTACTTC; CDR3aa: CASSFIGQGEQYF
v_gene: TRBV19; abundance: NA; d_gene: NA; j_gene: TRBJ1-5; CDR3nt: TGTGCCAGTAGCCTGACCCGCCTCTCCCCGGCGCAGCCCCAGCATTTT; CDR3aa: CASSLTRLSPAQPQHF
v_gene: TRBV11-2; abundance: many; d_gene: TRBD1; j_gene: TRBJ2-2; CDR3nt: TGTGCCAGCAGCTTAGTAGGGACAGGGGTCACCGGGGAGCTGTTTTTT; CDR3aa: CASSLVGTGVTGELFF
v_gene: TRBV20-1; abundance: NA; d_gene: NA; j_gene: TRBJ2-4; CDR3nt: TGCAGTGCTTGGGAGGGGGTGGCCAAAAACATTCAGTACTTC; CDR3aa: CSAWEGVAKNIQYF
v_gene: TRBV18; abundance: NA; d_gene: TRBD2; j_gene: TRBJ2-5; CDR3nt: TGTGCCAGCTCACTCACGACTAGCGCTCAAGAGACCCAGTACTTC; CDR3aa: CASSLTTSAQETQYF
v_gene: TRBV2; abundance: NA; d_gene: NA; j_gene: TRBJ1-6; CDR3nt: TGTGCCAGCAATGAGAATTCACCCCTCCACTTT; CDR3aa: CASNENSPLHF
v_gene: TRBV11-2; abundance: few; d_gene: NA; j_gene: TRBJ1-4; CDR3nt: TGTGCCAGCAGCTTCAGGGCCCGGGGTGAAAAACTGTTTTTT; CDR3aa: CASSFRARGEKLFF
v_gene: TRBV28; abundance: NA; d_gene: NA; j_gene: TRBJ1-5; CDR3nt: TGTGCCAGTAGTTTAGCCCTTTATAGCGATCAGCCCCAGCATTTT; CDR3aa: CASSLALYSDQPQHF
v_gene: TRBV28; abundance: NA; d_gene: TRBD1; j_gene: TRBJ2-7; CDR3nt: TGTGCCAGCAGTTTCCGGGACAGGGTGTACGAGCAGTACTTC; CDR3aa: CASSFRDRVYEQYF
v_gene: TRBV18; abundance: few; d_gene: NA; j_gene: TRBJ2-7; CDR3nt: TGTGCCAGCTCACCTCCCACCCAGAACGAGCAGTACTTC; CDR3aa: CASSPPTQNEQYF
v_gene: TRBV5-1; abundance: NA; d_gene: TRBD2; j_gene: TRBJ2-5; CDR3nt: TGCGCCAGCAGCTTGTTCGGGGGGGGAGAGACCCAGTACTTC; CDR3aa: CASSLFGGGETQYF
v_gene: TRBV15; abundance: many; d_gene: NA; j_gene: TRBJ1-2; CDR3nt: TGTGCCACCAGCAGAGATATTACGACCCTCTATGGCTACACCTTC; CDR3aa: CATSRDITTLYGYTF
v_gene: TRBV29-1; abundance: many; d_gene: NA; j_gene: TRBJ1-1; CDR3nt: TGCAGCGTTGAGGGTTTGGTCGACACTGAAGCTTTCTTT; CDR3aa: CSVEGLVDTEAFF